This T cell receptor (beta chain) was obtained from a study of blood T cell repertoires in COVID-19 (dated by TCRdb to 2018 to 2020). About the investigation overall: Samples covering the acute and convalescent phases of COVID-19 were provided by collaborators in the United States, Italy and Spain. The material from the prospective study consisted of cDNA or gDNA derived from T cells, B-cell-depleted T cells, or PBMCs. Deeply sampled blood TCRbeta repertoires from subjects exposed to, actively infected with, or recovered from COVID-19 were included in the dataset. A freely available public database, intended as a resource for researchers studying the immune response to SARS-CoV-2, is where the repertoires were released. Samples came from the ongoing ImmuneRACE study (first 160 participants) plus 1,254 subjects from 6 global collaborators. The sample metadata nearly always contained a de-identified subject ID, COVID-19 status, age in years and sex. Where HLA class I and class II types were available, the types were taken from metadata supplied by the sample provider, not from assay-based typing.

In the prospective study, participants were about 18 to 95 years old, resided in about two dozen geographic areas of the United States, and were enrolled through a virtual design. In the prospective study, cohorts were assigned on the basis of participant-reported clinical history obtained from a screening survey and a study questionnaire. ImmuneRACE Cohort 3 recovered participants were defined by two consecutive negative NP/OP PCR tests, healthcare professional clearance, or symptom resolution. In the prospective study, whole blood, serum and a nasopharyngeal or oropharyngeal swab were collected from each participant by mobile phlebotomists. Participants in the prospective study had the option to provide additional blood draws and questionnaires over a roughly 2-month period. Before DNA extraction, blood samples from the prospective study were shipped at room temperature or frozen. Points on this clone: What this receptor recognizes is not known. Base qualities are not recorded, but no much larger clone differs from it by a single base.

Broader findings and caveats from the paper: The amount of clinical and demographic metadata varied by source and participant and was provided uncurated.

TCRbeta CDR3 regions were amplified from genomic DNA using the immunoSEQ Assay, a bias-controlled multiplex PCR. As for the authors' bioinformatics: Nucleated cell counts per sample were estimated from amplification of reference gene primers within the assay. To quantify the absolute abundance of each unique TCRbeta CDR3 rearrangement, sequence reads were collapsed and filtered. Productive Simpson clonality was computed per sample as the square root of Simpson's diversity index over productive rearrangements. TCRdb holds this immuneACCESS table with in-frame rearrangements only. Some clones are missing; in checked studies, unresolved V genes explain under half, and the rest has no known cause. The D gene and trimming were derived from the DNA, and the V and J assignments and clone size from that table. This sample gives approximately 300,000 clones in total; about nine tenths of them show up just once. 8% to 13% of the sample comes from the top ten.

CDR1 MNHNS and CDR2 SASEGT were looked up in the germline V gene. The CDR3 holds 15 amino acids from the cysteine to the phenylalanine. This entry keeps only the CDR3 DNA: 45 bases, framed from base 1. Trimming accounts for 2 bases at V and 5 bases at J, while the number of junction bases matched to no gene is 6. Recombination joined TRBV6-1 with TRBJ2-1, with 7 bases in between that match TRBD2. Specimen: PBMCs or T cells enriched from blood (not recorded which). This receptor was identified in a young woman who had recovered from COVID-19. This receptor carries the CDR3 CASSEMAGVDNEQFF. The bases read TGTGCCAGCAGTGAAATGGCGGGAGTAGACAATGAGCAGTTCTTC.